Each of the 18 T cell receptor beta chains below was sequenced from the same sample in a study of cytomegalovirus exposure and HLA in healthy donors. PCR was performed using 60 Vbeta and 13 Jbeta primers. TCRdb keeps only in-frame clones here, not all; method: immunoSEQ multiplex PCR. The top ten hold around 5% of the sample, which has approximately 110,000 clones, around 74% seen once. The source material was PBMCs. The origin of the receptors is a man under 40 in good health and CMV-seropositive.

The chain combines TRBV5-4 with TRBJ2-5; D may be TRBD1 (6 bases). The last part of the DNA fits TRBJ2-7 better; the J call may be wrong. The V gene's germline CDR1 is SGHNT and CDR2 YYREEE (reference sequence). CDR3 length equals 14 residues. The CDR3 DNA is TGTGCCAGCAGCTTGAGCGACAGGCCCTACGAGCAGTACTTC. Protein product: CASSLSDRPYEQYF.

This chain links TRBV6-1 with TRBJ2-5; 7 nucleotides align to TRBD2. The DNA matches TRBJ2-7 better at its end, which makes the J call doubtful. In germline, CDR1 is MNHNS, CDR2 SASEGT. The CDR3 consists of 13 residues. This chain's CDR3 is CASSSGPSYEQYF. The CDR3 DNA reads as TGTGCCAGCTCTAGCGGCCCCTCCTACGAGCAGTACTTC.

This rearrangement joins TRBV25-1 to TRBJ1-4, with a possible D match to TRBD1 (6 bases). CDR1 is MGHDK, CDR2 SYGVNS, per germline. Trimming cost V 1 base and J 8 bases, with 11 bases left between them. CDR3 length: 14 amino acids. CDR3 region: CASSEWGLREKLFF. For the CDR3, the DNA is TGTGCCAGCAGTGAATGGGGGCTTAGAGAAAAACTGTTTTTT. The whole variable domain, remainder taken from reference TRBV25-1 and TRBJ1-4, is EADIYQTPRYLVIGTGKKITLECSQTMGHDKMYWYQQDPGMELHLIHYSYGVNSTEKGDLSSESTVSRIRTEHFPLTLESARPSHTSQYLCASSEWGLREKLFFGSGTQLSVL.

Worth noting for this clone: Other DNA sequences in the sample encode the same CDR3. The V and J genes are TRBV7-2 and TRBJ2-1; TRBD2 aligns across 9 bases. The CDR3 contains 16 residues. V shed 8 bases, J shed 9 bases, and the junction held 17 bases outside the gene matches. The V gene's germline CDR1 is SGHTA and CDR2 FQGNSA. In DNA form, the CDR3 reads TGTGCCAGCCAGACCCGCCCTAGCGGGGAGCTGGGTGAGCAGTTCTTC. It yields the protein CASQTRPSGELGEQFF.

The chain links TRBV4-2 to TRBJ1-2; D uncertain. V lost 0 bases to trimming and J lost 1 base, with 9 bases between them. Germline V lookup: CDR1 LGHNA, CDR2 YNFKEQ. This CDR3 has 15 amino acids. The CDR3 sequence: CASSQDSDINYGYTF. For the CDR3, the DNA is TGTGCCAGCAGCCAAGATAGCGATATTAACTATGGCTACACCTTC.

This clone was seen a handful of times. V gene TRBV5-1 combines with J gene TRBJ1-3; TRBD1 agrees at 9 bases. V trimming: 0 bases; J trimming: 1 base; junction bases outside the gene matches: 2. CDR3 length equals 16 residues. The germline V gene has CDR1 SGHRS and CDR2 YFSETQ. The CDR3, as DNA: TGCGCCAGCAGCTTGGCCGGGACAGGGTCTGGAAACACCATATATTTT. Encoded protein: CASSLAGTGSGNTIYF.

The chain uses TRBV28 and TRBJ1-3; 8 nucleotides agree with TRBD1. V lost 8 bases, J lost 0 bases, and 15 bases stayed unmatched. The CDR3 covers 18 residues. Germline values: CDR1 MDHEN, CDR2 SYDVKM. The CDR3 nucleotides are TGTGCCAGCCTATTAGCAGGGGGACAGGCGAGCTCTGGAAACACCATATATTTT. This codes for CASLLAGGQASSGNTIYF.

The gene calls are TRBV6-1 and TRBJ2-7; 7 nucleotides align to TRBD2. V was pared by 9 bases and J by 2 bases, with 7 bases of the junction left unmatched. This CDR3 contains 13 residues. Germline V gene lookup returns CDR1 MNHNS and CDR2 SASEGT. CDR3 amino acids: CASLLGGTYEQYF. Here the CDR3 DNA reads TGTGCCAGTCTGTTGGGGGGGACCTACGAGCAGTACTTC.

The J gene is TRBJ1-5, the V gene TRBV4-3, with D possibly matching TRBD1 (5 bases). This CDR3 has 14 residues. Trimming pared 0 bases from V and 7 bases from J, leaving 10 bases between. The germline V gene encodes CDR1 LGHNA and CDR2 YSLEER. CDR3 bases: TGCGCCAGCAGCCAAGATTTCCGACAGCAGCCCCAGCATTTT. It is translated as CASSQDFRQQPQHF.

This clone was seen just once. The chain joins TRBV5-1 to TRBJ2-1; perhaps TRBD1 as D (6 bases). CDR1 and CDR2 from the germline V gene are SGHRS and YFSETQ. This CDR3 has 14 amino acids. The V end was cut by 0 bases, the J end by 7 bases, with 11 bases between. In DNA form, the CDR3 reads TGCGCCAGCAGCTTGGCAGGGGAGATGAATGAGCAGTTCTTC. It encodes CASSLAGEMNEQFF.

V and J are TRBV10-3 and TRBJ2-4; D may be TRBD2 (5 bases). CDR3 size: 11 residues. From germline, CDR1 is ENHRY and CDR2 SYGVKD. The ends were cut back, 3 bases at V and 8 bases at J, with 5 bases in the middle. Here the CDR3 reads CAISDGDIQYF. Written as DNA, the CDR3 is TGTGCCATCAGTGACGGGGACATTCAGTACTTC.

This chain joins TRBV9 and TRBJ1-2, with a possible D match to TRBD1 (5 bases). CDR1 SGDLS and CDR2 YYNGEE come from the germline V gene. With 0 bases removed from V and 4 bases from J, the gap between germline ends came to 10 bases. This CDR3 is built from 14 residues. This chain's CDR3 is CASSVAFTGYGYTF. The CDR3 bases are TGTGCCAGCAGCGTAGCGTTTACAGGCTATGGCTACACCTTC.

This chain links TRBV2 with TRBJ2-3; TRBD2 matches at 12 bases. Germline-derived CDR1 and CDR2 are SNHLY and FYNNEI. The ends lost 6 bases at V and 3 bases at J; junction bases unmatched: 10. The CDR3 loop spans 17 amino acids. The CDR3 spells CASRTGGLAGGTDTQYF. The DNA of the CDR3 is TGTGCCAGCAGGACCGGGGGACTAGCGGGCGGAACAGATACGCAGTATTTT. The full variable domain, completed using reference TRBV2 and TRBJ2-3, is EPEVTQTPSHQVTQMGQEVILRCVPISNHLYFYWYRQILGQKVEFLVSFYNNEISEKSEIFDDQFSVERPDGSNFTLKIRSTKLEDSAMYFCASRTGGLAGGTDTQYFGPGTRLTVL.

The chain links TRBV6-5 to TRBJ1-2, with D perhaps matching TRBD1 (6 bases). Germline V gene lookup returns CDR1 MNHEY and CDR2 SVGAGI. V was shortened by 6 bases and J by 3 bases, with 11 bases between the two germline ends. This CDR3 contains 13 residues. In DNA form, the CDR3 reads TGTGCCAGCAGCCCGACAGGCGACTATGGCTACACCTTC. Its protein product is CASSPTGDYGYTF.

The chain combines TRBV5-1 with TRBJ1-4; tentatively, D is TRBD1 (5 bases). There are 15 residues in the CDR3. Germline values: CDR1 SGHRS, CDR2 YFSETQ. V was shortened by 4 bases and J by 8 bases, with 18 bases between the two germline ends. CDR3 protein: CASSPQFRAEEKLFF. The CDR3 coding sequence is TGCGCCAGCAGCCCGCAGTTCAGGGCGGAGGAAAAACTGTTTTTT.

This clone was picked up many times. The chain has TRBV4-3 and TRBJ2-7, with D possibly matching TRBD1 (6 bases). The CDR3 sequence is 13 residues long. V was trimmed by 3 bases and J by 4 bases, leaving 10 bases between them. Germline-derived CDR1 and CDR2 are LGHNA and YSLEER. CDR3 region: CASSQTQGYEQYF. Written as DNA, the CDR3 is TGCGCCAGCAGCCAGACCCAGGGGTACGAGCAGTACTTC.

The V gene is TRBV30, the J gene TRBJ2-3; D not certain. Germline assignment: CDR1 GTSNPN and CDR2 SVGIG (reference sequence). Trimming stripped 3 bases from V and 6 bases from J, with 13 bases between. CDR3 size: 13 residues. CDR3 bases: TGTGCCTGGAGACGTGCTGGCAGGGATACGCAGTATTTT. It translates to CAWRRAGRDTQYF.

The chain links TRBV5-4 to TRBJ2-7; D is perhaps TRBD2 (5 bases). The CDR3 extends over 12 amino acids. V dropped 4 bases and J dropped 7 bases, with 12 bases sitting between them. CDR1 is SGHNT, CDR2 YYREEE, per germline (reference sequence). CDR3 amino acids: CASSPVPGEQYF. In nucleotides, the CDR3 is TGTGCCAGCAGCCCTGTCCCGGGGGAGCAGTACTTC.